The clone carrying this T cell receptor beta chain has just a few counts. Its antigen remains unknown. Given the absence of the conserved phenylalanine or tryptophan at the CDR3 end, a read error is likely. The DNA is omitted, as the CDR3 cannot be located on it reliably, and the CDR3 follows TCRdb's listing. This record comes from a study of molecular identifiers for immune sequencing clone quantification. Findings and limits, study-wide: Barcode sharing among identical TCR molecules could make large clones appear smaller. In naive cells, under 1% of molecules belonged to clones above 20 RNA copies, against over 98% in effector cells.

TCRdb used MiXCR to reprocess the PCR reads, holding one entry per CDR3 protein. This sample carries around 320,000 distinct CDR3 sequences, under 25% of them seen once, and the ten largest clones take 0.65% to 0.75%. Naive CD8 T cells underwent sorting with the CD8+CD4-CCR7+CD45RA+ definition. Germline lookup yields CDR1 MNHEY and CDR2 SMNVEV (reference sequence). A total of 14 residues make up the CDR3, ends included. The chain couples TRBV27 to TRBJ1-1; TRBD1, the table's D call, lacks a check against the DNA. The material sequenced was naive CD8+ T cells from blood, with Jurkat cell RNA spiked in. Subset noted: FACS-sorted CD8+CD4-CCR7+CD45RA+ naive T cells. The clonotype comes from a human donor in good health. Some libraries in this study had Jurkat cell RNA spiked in. This chain's CDR3 is CASSSRPLTGRIVV.